One sample yielded the 2 T cell receptor beta chains listed below, sequenced in a study of T cell responses to AZD1222 COVID-19 vaccine. Assay used: immunoSEQ multiplex PCR; TCRdb lists only in-frame clones, some missing. This table has over 100,000 clones, over 75% appearing once. Material: peripheral blood, obtained on day 0 of AZD1222 vaccination. These receptors were collected from an adult in good health.

This clone has more than one count but fewer than ten. The chain combines TRBV5-1 with TRBJ1-1, with 12 bases identical to TRBD1. CDR1 is SGHRS, CDR2 YFSETQ, per germline. Trimming took 4 bases from V and 0 from J; bases not matched to a gene: 13. The CDR3 totals 19 residues. The DNA for the CDR3 is TGCGCCAGCAGCCGGGGACAGGGGGCGCGGGTTCACATGAACACTGAAGCTTTCTTT. Its protein is CASSRGQGARVHMNTEAFF.

This chain connects TRBV18 to TRBJ1-6; D is uncertain. Germline values: CDR1 KGHSH, CDR2 LQKENI. The V and J ends lost 4 bases and 0 bases respectively, with 7 bases between them. CDR3 size: 15 residues. The CDR3 sequence: CASSLKSSYNSPLHF. CDR3 DNA sequence: TGTGCCAGCTCACTGAAGAGCTCCTATAATTCACCCCTCCACTTT.